The entry below describes one T cell receptor beta chain. Enrolled through a virtual design, the participants were between about 18 and 100 years of age and came from 24 US areas. Participant-given clinical history determined each cohort assignment. A PCR-confirmed or clinician-diagnosed COVID-19 case had contacted exposed participants within 2 weeks of entry. The sample belongs to a study of blood T cell repertoires in COVID-19. Overall study: Samples representing acute and convalescent COVID-19 were sourced from the United States, Italy and Spain.

Trimming cost V 2 bases and J 7 bases; bases outside gene matches: 6. CDR1 and CDR2 from the germline V gene are SGHTA and FQGTGA. This CDR3 has 16 residues. The protocol was immunoSEQ multiplex PCR, while the TCRdb copy is restricted to in-frame clones and leaves out a portion. This table holds about 320,000 clones, around 85% found once. The chain is built from TRBV7-3 and TRBJ2-1, with TRBD1 identical over 12 bases. Specimen: PBMCs or T cells enriched from blood (not recorded which). This clonotype originated in a woman younger than 45 who had been exposed to COVID-19. The DNA for the CDR3 is TGTGCCAGCAGCTTAGAGGGGACAGGGGGCTGGAATGAGCAGTTCTTC. It specifies CASSLEGTGGWNEQFF.